Presented here are 4 T cell receptor beta chains from one specimen sequenced in a study of glioma-infiltrating T cells after dendritic cell vaccination. The assay was immunoSEQ multiplex PCR, and TCRdb's table has in-frame clones only and misses some. Among 85,000 to 95,000 clones listed, 65% to 90% were seen once. The sequenced sample was blood, obtained before dendritic cell vaccination. Receptor source: a human donor with glioblastoma.

The chain recombines TRBV19 with TRBJ2-5, with 8 bases aligning to TRBD2. V was clipped by 4 bases and J by 4 bases; unmatched bases: 11. The CDR3 consists of 16 residues. Germline CDR1 reads LNHDA; CDR2 reads SQIVND (reference sequence). The CDR3 spells CASSTGDIAGLETQYF. The CDR3 DNA is TGTGCCAGTAGTACGGGGGATATAGCGGGATTAGAGACCCAGTACTTC.

This chain uses TRBV6-5 with TRBJ2-5; possibly TRBD1 for D (5 bases). Germline CDR1 is MNHEY and CDR2 is SVGAGI. This CDR3 contains 15 residues. The V end was cut by 4 bases, the J end by 0 bases, with 12 bases between. The CDR3 loop is CASSSNRQYQETQYF. CDR3 coding DNA: TGTGCCAGCAGTTCAAACAGACAGTACCAAGAGACCCAGTACTTC.

The chain couples TRBV5-1 to TRBJ2-3, with 8 bases fitting TRBD1. This CDR3 comprises 15 residues. The germline gives CDR1 SGHRS, CDR2 YFSETQ. The V and J ends lost 4 bases and 0 bases, in that order; junction bases with no gene match: 4. The CDR3 sequence is CASSRGQASTDTQYF. In DNA form, the CDR3 reads TGCGCCAGCAGCAGGGGACAGGCAAGCACAGATACGCAGTATTTT. Full variable domain (outside the CDR3, taken from reference TRBV5-1 and TRBJ2-3): KAGVTQTPRYLIKTRGQQVTLSCSPISGHRSVSWYQQTPGQGLQFLFEYFSETQRNKGNFPGRFSGRQFSNSRSEMNVSTLELGDSALYLCASSRGQASTDTQYFGPGTRLTVL.

This chain links TRBV2 with TRBJ2-5; weak D call: TRBD1 (5 bases). The length of the CDR3 is 13 residues. Germline CDR1 and CDR2: SNHLY and FYNNEI. V was clipped by 7 bases and J by 4 bases, with 13 bases between them. The CDR3 sequence: CASNGARSETQYF. CDR3 nucleotides: TGTGCCAGCAATGGGGCGCGGTCAGAGACCCAGTACTTC.